This entry lists 13 T cell receptor beta chains sequenced from one sample in a study of T cells after posttransplantation cyclophosphamide. Method: immunoSEQ multiplex PCR; TCRdb's copy keeps in-frame clones and lacks some. Altogether 45,000 to 55,000 clones were found in the sample, and no singletons occur. The specimen was PBMCs. These receptors all come from a man aged 35-49 years in good health, CMV-negative, and a related stem cell transplant donor.

This clone was seen at least ten times. V is TRBV5-4 and J is TRBJ1-1, with D uncertain. With 3 bases removed from V and 0 bases from J, the gap between germline ends came to 18 bases. Looked up from germline, CDR1 is SGHNT and CDR2 is YYREEE (reference sequence). The CDR3 loop spans 17 amino acids. The CDR3 nucleotides are TGTGCCAGCAGCTCCCCGGGAGGGCGAATGGTGAACACTGAAGCTTTCTTT. The encoded protein is CASSSPGGRMVNTEAFF.

This clone was observed many times. The DNA for the CDR3 is TGTGCCAGCAGCTTGGAAGGACTAGCGGGAGTAAGGGAGCAGTACTTC. Protein: CASSLEGLAGVREQYF. The rearrangement uses TRBV5-4 and TRBJ2-7; 13 nucleotides align to TRBD2. CDR3 length: 16 residues. In germline, CDR1 is SGHNT, CDR2 YYREEE (reference sequence). V dropped 0 bases and J dropped 7; count of bases not matched to a gene: 7.

This clone has ten or more counts. The genes are TRBV29-1 and TRBJ1-2; D unresolved. The CDR3 contains 13 residues. CDR1 SQVTM and CDR2 ANQGSEA come from the germline V gene. V lost 7 bases, J lost 1 base, and 13 bases lay in between. This CDR3 is CSDLGLLNYGYTF. DNA for the CDR3: TGCAGCGATCTTGGACTGCTTAACTATGGCTACACCTTC.

This clone was counted at least ten times. This chain uses TRBV2 with TRBJ2-3; weak D call: TRBD2 (5 bases). The V end lost 7 bases, the J end lost 5 bases, and 10 bases lay between the germline ends. The CDR3 is 12 residues long. From germline, CDR1 is SNHLY and CDR2 FYNNEI. CDR3 protein: CASKAGGDTQYF. Here the CDR3 DNA reads TGTGCCAGCAAGGCAGGAGGAGATACGCAGTATTTT.

This clone was counted many times. V usage is TRBV28 and J usage is TRBJ2-5; D might be TRBD2 (6 bases). The CDR3 is 14 amino acids. The germline CDR1 and CDR2 sequences are MDHEN and SYDVKM. V dropped 6 bases and J dropped 5 bases, with 16 bases sitting between them. For the CDR3, the DNA is TGTGCCAGCAGCCCTGTCGGGAGTCAGGAGACCCAGTACTTC. Translation: CASSPVGSQETQYF.

This clone was counted ten times or more. The rearrangement links TRBV6-6 to TRBJ1-1, with 7 bases matching TRBD1. In germline, CDR1 is MNHNY, CDR2 SVGAGI (reference sequence). Losses at the gene ends were 5 bases for V and 8 bases for J; bases not matched to a gene: 8. The CDR3 has 13 amino acids. The CDR3 nucleotides are TGTGCCAGCAGTGCGTCCACAGGGGCAGAAGCTTTCTTT. Protein sequence: CASSASTGAEAFF.

Ten or more counts support this clone. The genes are TRBV9 and TRBJ1-3, with D unclear. Deletions cut 0 bases from V and 4 bases from J, with 11 bases between. CDR1 is SGDLS and CDR2 is YYNGEE in the germline V gene. The CDR3 consists of 15 residues. The DNA for the CDR3 is TGTGCCAGCAGCGTAGCCGGGAGGTCAGGAAACACCATATATTTT. Encoded protein: CASSVAGRSGNTIYF.

This clone was counted ten times or more. This rearrangement joins TRBV7-3 to TRBJ2-2; no definite D call. This CDR3 region has 13 residues. V was clipped by 4 bases and J by 5 bases, with 8 bases between them. Looked up from germline, CDR1 is SGHTA and CDR2 is FQGTGA. CDR3 bases: TGTGCCAGCAGCTCGACTCAAACCGGGGAGCTGTTTTTT. It is translated as CASSSTQTGELFF.

This clone came up many times. The chain carries TRBV7-2 and TRBJ2-1; 15 nucleotides match TRBD2. The CDR3 length is 16 residues. With V trimmed by 3 bases and J by 4 bases, 1 base remained unmatched. CDR1 SGHTA and CDR2 FQGNSA come from the germline V gene. Here the CDR3 reads CASSFGLAGGYNEQFF. In DNA form, the CDR3 reads TGTGCCAGCAGCTTCGGACTAGCGGGAGGGTACAATGAGCAGTTCTTC.

This clone was recorded many times. The chain's CDR3 is CASSFRDRVTGYTF. The CDR3 DNA sequence: TGTGCCAGCAGTTTCCGGGACAGGGTAACTGGCTACACCTTC. This chain joins TRBV27 and TRBJ1-2, with 9 bases matching TRBD1. CDR1 is MNHEY and CDR2 is SMNVEV in the germline V gene (reference sequence). The CDR3 has 14 amino acids. With V trimmed by 3 bases and J by 7 bases, 6 bases remained unmatched.

This clone has at least ten counts. The rearrangement links TRBV29-1 to TRBJ1-2; 8 bases are shared with TRBD1. V lost 6 bases, J lost 4 bases, and 7 bases stayed unmatched. The CDR3 consists of 13 residues. Looked up from germline, CDR1 is SQVTM and CDR2 is ANQGSEA. CDR3 in amino acids: CSVYRDRSYGYTF. CDR3 DNA sequence: TGCAGCGTGTACCGGGACAGGAGCTATGGCTACACCTTC.

This clone was seen repeatedly, ten times or more. The rearrangement joins TRBV4-1 to TRBJ2-1; D perhaps matches TRBD1 (7 bases). Germline V gene lookup returns CDR1 MGHRA and CDR2 YSYEKL. Trimming shortened V by 1 base and J by 6 bases, and 22 bases separated the two germline ends. This CDR3 region has 18 residues. CDR3 bases: TGCGCCAGCAGCCAAGTCGGGGTAGGGGGCGGGACTGGCAATGAGCAGTTCTTC. Its translation is CASSQVGVGGGTGNEQFF.

This clone was detected ten times or more. The rearrangement uses TRBV5-5 and TRBJ2-7; TRBD2 matches 8 bases. The CDR3 totals 14 residues. Germline V lookup: CDR1 SGHKS, CDR2 YYEKEE (reference sequence). Trimming at V came to 2 bases and at J to 3 bases, leaving 4 bases not matched to a gene. The CDR3 is CASSFGGVDYEQYF. CDR3 sequence (DNA): TGTGCCAGCAGCTTCGGGGGGGTCGACTACGAGCAGTACTTC.